This passage covers 21 T cell receptor beta chains from one sample sequenced in a study of cytomegalovirus exposure and HLA in healthy donors (dated by TCRdb to the late 2010s). The library was prepared using the immunoSEQ multiplex PCR assay. For the multiplex PCR, a mixture combining 60 forward primers for TCR Vbeta segments and 13 reverse primers for TCR Jbeta segments was used. Drawn from immuneACCESS, this table holds only the in-frame rearrangements with V and J called that TCRdb kept. Clones are partly lost; checked studies trace under half to an unresolved V gene and leave the rest unexplained. Present in this sample are approximately 160,000 clones, roughly 75% of which were seen just once. Clones ranked in the top ten supply 1% of the sample. What was sequenced was PBMCs. These receptors were obtained from a woman aged 50 to 60 in good health and CMV-seropositive.

A single count supports this clone. The V gene is TRBV28, the J gene TRBJ1-3, with unresolved D. This CDR3 spans 16 amino acids. Trimming removed 6 bases from V and 0 bases from J, with 15 bases in between. CDR1 is MDHEN and CDR2 is SYDVKM in the germline V gene. The CDR3 nucleotides are TGTGCCAGCAGCTCCTCGAGGCCCCGCTCTGGAAACACCATATATTTT. This sequence encodes CASSSSRPRSGNTIYF. Supplemented by reference TRBV28 and TRBJ1-3, the full variable domain reads DVKVTQSSRYLVKRTGEKVFLECVQDMDHENMFWYRQDPGLGLRLIYFSYDVKMKEKGDIPEGYSVSREKKERFSLILESASTNQTSMYLCASSSSRPRSGNTIYFGEGSWLTVV.

The V and J genes are TRBV5-6 and TRBJ2-5; 7 nucleotides match TRBD2. In germline, CDR1 is SGHDT, CDR2 YYEEEE. The CDR3 has 15 amino acids. Losses at the gene ends were 2 bases for V and 1 base for J; bases not matched to a gene: 5. The CDR3 reads CASSFLGGGQETQYF. CDR3 DNA: TGTGCCAGCAGCTTCCTGGGGGGGGGCCAAGAGACCCAGTACTTC.

The V and J genes are TRBV6-5 and TRBJ2-3; 8 bases agree with TRBD1. This CDR3 contains 14 residues. With V trimmed by 6 bases and J by 2 bases, 4 bases remained unmatched. Germline values: CDR1 MNHEY, CDR2 SVGAGI. The CDR3 DNA sequence: TGTGCCAGCAGGCGACAGGGGAACACAGATACGCAGTATTTT. The encoded protein is CASRRQGNTDTQYF.

As for this clone: Additional DNA sequences in this sample encode the identical CDR3. This chain joins TRBV18 and TRBJ2-1; 9 nucleotides line up with TRBD2. V gave up 6 bases and J gave up 1 base; unmatched junction bases: 4. Per germline, CDR1 KGHSH and CDR2 LQKENI. This CDR3 contains 15 residues. CDR3 in DNA: TGTGCCAGCTCTCTTACTAGCGGGTCCTACAATGAGCAGTTCTTC. Amino acids: CASSLTSGSYNEQFF.

V usage is TRBV28 and J usage is TRBJ2-4; the D gene is possibly TRBD2 (6 bases). Germline V CDR1 and CDR2: MDHEN, SYDVKM. Trimming stripped 5 bases from V and 5 bases from J, with 13 bases between. The CDR3 extends over 14 amino acids. In nucleotides, the CDR3 is TGTGCCAGCAGTCCGGAGGGCGGGGAAAACATTCAGTACTTC. Residues: CASSPEGGENIQYF.

The chain joins TRBV27 to TRBJ2-3; D possibly corresponds to TRBD1 (5 bases). The CDR3 has 11 amino acids. Trimming stripped 3 bases from V and 8 bases from J, with 6 bases between. CDR1 and CDR2 from the germline V gene are MNHEY and SMNVEV (reference sequence). CDR3 protein: CASSLGRTQYF. The CDR3, as DNA: TGTGCCAGCAGTTTGGGGCGTACGCAGTATTTT.

For this clone: At one boundary the junction diverges from the germline segment, which might be a read error. The chain has TRBV7-9 and TRBJ1-3, with a possible D match to TRBD1 (6 bases). CDR3 length: 15 residues. Germline CDR1 SEHNR, CDR2 FQNEAQ (reference sequence). CDR3 DNA sequence: TGTTCCAGCAGCTGGGCCATAGGGGGGGCAGACACCATATATTTT. Its protein is CSSSWAIGGADTIYF.

The chain uses TRBV29-1 and TRBJ2-1, with 7 nucleotides matching TRBD1. Trimming cost V 6 bases and J 4 bases; bases outside gene matches: 3. CDR3 length equals 12 residues. Germline V gene sequence: CDR1 SQVTM, CDR2 ANQGSEA. The CDR3 nucleotides are TGCAGCGTACAGGGGCTTTACAATGAGCAGTTCTTC. This codes for CSVQGLYNEQFF.

The J gene is TRBJ2-1, the V gene TRBV5-1; 7 positions agree with TRBD2. The CDR3 has 14 amino acids. V was clipped by 4 bases and J by 4 bases; unmatched bases: 5. CDR1 and CDR2 (germline): SGHRS, YFSETQ. The CDR3 sequence is CASSEASGYNEQFF. CDR3 coding DNA: TGCGCCAGCAGCGAGGCTAGCGGTTACAATGAGCAGTTCTTC.

The chain uses TRBV6-6 and TRBJ2-7; 7 bases align to TRBD1. V shed 7 bases, J shed 2 bases, and the junction held 11 bases outside the gene matches. There are 15 residues in the CDR3. CDR1 is MNHNY, CDR2 SVGAGI, per germline (reference sequence). The CDR3 bases are TGTGCCAGCAATCCCATGGGACAGTCCACCTACGAGCAGTACTTC. Its protein is CASNPMGQSTYEQYF.

Regarding this clone: Different DNA sequences within this sample yield the same CDR3. J is TRBJ2-5 and V is TRBV28; TRBD1 might be the D (5 bases). This CDR3 comprises 15 residues. In germline, CDR1 is MDHEN, CDR2 SYDVKM. The V end lost 2 bases, the J end lost 3 bases, and 13 bases lay between the germline ends. The CDR3 loop is CASSLSRRGKETQYF. The CDR3 DNA is TGTGCCAGCAGTTTAAGTCGTAGGGGAAAAGAGACCCAGTACTTC. Filled out from reference TRBV28 and TRBJ2-5, the complete variable domain reads DVKVTQSSRYLVKRTGEKVFLECVQDMDHENMFWYRQDPGLGLRLIYFSYDVKMKEKGDIPEGYSVSREKKERFSLILESASTNQTSMYLCASSLSRRGKETQYFGPGTRLLVL.

The chain carries TRBV19 and TRBJ1-2; TRBD1 agrees at 9 bases. The V and J ends lost 4 bases and 4 bases, in that order; junction bases with no gene match: 10. This CDR3 has 16 amino acids. Germline CDR1 and CDR2: LNHDA and SQIVND (reference sequence). CDR3 sequence: CASSTPGDRATYGYTF. Written as DNA, the CDR3 is TGTGCCAGTAGTACCCCGGGGGACAGGGCCACCTATGGCTACACCTTC.

The chain combines TRBV1 with TRBJ2-3; the DNA was not compared with TRBD2, the D call given in the table. TRBV1 is recorded as a pseudogene. The CDR3 is 15 amino acids. CDR3 region: CTSSQRRGSTDTQYF. For the CDR3, the DNA is TGCACCAGCAGCCAGAGGCGGGGGAGCACAGATACGCAGTATTTT.

This clone was observed once. The V gene is TRBV6-6, the J gene TRBJ1-2; 7 positions match TRBD1. Trimming removed 6 bases from V and 6 bases from J; junction bases left unmatched: 7. Per the germline V gene, CDR1 is MNHNY and CDR2 is SVGAGI (reference sequence). CDR3 length equals 13 residues. The CDR3 sequence is CASREGGRDGYTF. As DNA, the CDR3 is TGTGCCAGCAGAGAAGGGGGCAGGGATGGCTACACCTTC.

The chain recombines TRBV6-5 with TRBJ1-4, with D perhaps TRBD1 (5 bases). The CDR3 has 13 amino acids. The V end lost 7 bases, the J end lost 7 bases, and 13 bases lay between the germline ends. Germline V CDR1 and CDR2: MNHEY, SVGAGI. CDR3 coding DNA: TGTGCCAGCAAAGAAGGGGTGCGTGAAAAACTGTTTTTT. Translated: CASKEGVREKLFF.

The chain employs TRBV13 and TRBJ2-2, with 12 bases matching TRBD1. Germline V gene lookup returns CDR1 PRHDT and CDR2 FYEKMQ (reference sequence). V lost 4 bases and J lost 6; bases outside the gene matches: 6. The CDR3 is 16 amino acids. The CDR3 sequence: CASSSWDRGQSGELFF. The CDR3 region has the DNA TGTGCCAGCAGCTCTTGGGACAGGGGGCAATCCGGGGAGCTGTTTTTT.

In its sample, this clone was seen a few times. CDR3 in DNA: TGTGCCAGCAGTTTAGGGACTAGCGGGAGGGCCCTCGTCACAGATACGCAGTATTTT. Translation: CASSLGTSGRALVTDTQYF. The chain is built from TRBV27 and TRBJ2-3, with 16 bases aligning to TRBD2. Trimming cost V 2 bases and J 2 bases; bases outside gene matches: 7. In germline, CDR1 is MNHEY, CDR2 SMNVEV (reference sequence). The CDR3 runs 19 residues.

This chain connects TRBV29-1 to TRBJ2-3, with 9 bases that match TRBD2. V gave up 4 bases and J gave up 5 bases; unmatched junction bases: 7. This CDR3 contains 14 residues. The V gene's germline CDR1 is SQVTM and CDR2 ANQGSEA. The CDR3 sequence is CSVGREGGGDTQYF. The CDR3 region has the DNA TGCAGCGTTGGGCGGGAGGGCGGGGGAGATACGCAGTATTTT.

The sample holds a few counts of this clone. The chain combines TRBV28 with TRBJ2-1; D possibly corresponds to TRBD1 (5 bases). The germline V gene has CDR1 MDHEN and CDR2 SYDVKM. CDR3 length equals 16 residues. V lost 3 bases and J lost 4, with 16 bases in between. CDR3 region: CASSFTRYRSYNEQFF. As DNA, the CDR3 is TGTGCCAGCAGTTTTACCCGGTACAGGAGTTACAATGAGCAGTTCTTC.

The chain joins TRBV13 to TRBJ1-4; TRBD1 matches 9 bases. Germline values: CDR1 PRHDT, CDR2 FYEKMQ (reference sequence). There are 18 residues in the CDR3. Unmatched junction bases numbered 15, after V lost 0 bases and J lost 10 bases. Here the CDR3 reads CASSLGIRDRARGGKLFF. DNA for the CDR3: TGTGCCAGCAGCTTAGGAATCCGGGACAGGGCCCGGGGAGGAAAACTGTTTTTT.

The CDR3, as DNA: TGTGCCAGCAGTCATGGACTAGCGGGGGCCACAGATACGCAGTATTTT. Its translation is CASSHGLAGATDTQYF. The chain is built from TRBV9 and TRBJ2-3, with 13 bases matching TRBD2. The CDR3 has 16 residues. Per the germline V gene, CDR1 is SGDLS and CDR2 is YYNGEE. V lost 5 bases, J lost 2 bases, and 5 bases stayed unmatched.